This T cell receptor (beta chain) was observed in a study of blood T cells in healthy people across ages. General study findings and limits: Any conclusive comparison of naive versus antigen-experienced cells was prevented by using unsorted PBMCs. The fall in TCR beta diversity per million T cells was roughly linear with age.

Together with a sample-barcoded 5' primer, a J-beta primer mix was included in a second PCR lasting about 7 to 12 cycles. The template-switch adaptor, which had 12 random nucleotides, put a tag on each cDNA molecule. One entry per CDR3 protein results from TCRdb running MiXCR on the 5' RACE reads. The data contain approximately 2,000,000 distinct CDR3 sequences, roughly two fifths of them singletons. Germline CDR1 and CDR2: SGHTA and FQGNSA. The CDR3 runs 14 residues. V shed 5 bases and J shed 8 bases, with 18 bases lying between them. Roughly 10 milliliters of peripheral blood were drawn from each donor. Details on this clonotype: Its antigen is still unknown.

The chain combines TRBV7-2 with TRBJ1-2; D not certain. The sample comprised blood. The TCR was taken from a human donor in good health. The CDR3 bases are TGTGCCAGCAGCCTGGGCAGGCCGGACGGAGGCTACACCTTC. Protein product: CASSLGRPDGGYTF.